This T cell receptor (beta chain) was obtained from a study of beta chain features in type 1 diabetes. Study-level background: Researchers looked at some 99 million sorted cells across all samples.

Of the isolated RNA, all was reverse transcribed, and so the sequenced material was expressed TCRB transcripts. Assay: immunoSEQ multiplex PCR; the TCRdb copy retains only in-frame clones and omits some. The data contain almost 350,000 clones, around 8.5% of them singletons. V was pared by 4 bases and J by 5 bases, with 13 bases between. This CDR3 region has 14 residues. Per germline, CDR1 SGHNT and CDR2 YYREEE (reference sequence). In total, each donor contributed a single heparinised blood draw that averaged about 100 mL. Purity (above 98%) was reached by all sorted populations. This clone turned up a few times. Its antigen is not identified. Findings and limits, study-wide: For Type 1 diabetes patients, all four CD4+ subsets carried TCRB CDR3s that were moderately but significantly shorter.

The clonotype comes from a man aged 25 to 40 with type 1 diabetes. The chain employs TRBV5-4 and TRBJ2-1, with D possibly being TRBD1 (6 bases). The sample consisted of central memory CD4+ T cells from blood. Written as DNA, the CDR3 is TGTGCCAGCAGCCCCCAGGGGTCCCACAATGAGCAGTTCTTC. Translating gives CASSPQGSHNEQFF.